This TCR beta chain is drawn from a study of cytotoxic CD8 clonotypes in ibrutinib-treated CLL. On the study more broadly: The subjects consisted of roughly 12 relapsed/refractory and 15 treatment-naive individuals, with 17 to 18 IGHV unmutated.

Broader study findings: Clonality showed a rise at ibrutinib response that reversed toward baseline at progression. Patients showed higher baseline clonality than age-matched healthy donors, and it tracked circulating CD8+ T-cell counts.

Notes on this clone: Antigen: not known.

Depth targeted 1 in 200,000 to 1 in 1 million T cells, averaging approximately 9.3x coverage per clonotype. Sequencing used immunoSEQ multiplex PCR; TCRdb keeps in-frame clones, though not all of them. Of some 92,000 clones in the sample, about 74% are singletons; the top ten hold roughly 24%. The CDR3 covers 13 residues. The germline gives CDR1 LNHDA, CDR2 SQIVND (reference sequence). The ends were cut back, 5 bases at V and 1 base at J, with 8 bases in the middle. This specimen was PBMCs, taken after 24 months of ibrutinib treatment. The J gene is TRBJ1-1, the V gene TRBV19, with D uncertain. The TCR comes from a human donor with chronic lymphocytic leukemia. The CDR3 nucleotides are TGTGCCAGTAGTCGGCCCAGGAACACTGAAGCTTTCTTT. Its protein is CASSRPRNTEAFF.